Each of the 23 T cell receptor beta chains below was sequenced from the same sample in a study of cytomegalovirus exposure and HLA in healthy donors. Use of 60 Vbeta and 13 Jbeta primers characterized the PCR. Clones were read by immunoSEQ multiplex PCR, and TCRdb kept only the in-frame ones, dropping some. The sample includes some 130,000 clones, more than 70% seen only once; the top ten take 2% to 2.5%. Sequencing was carried out using PBMCs. The source of these receptors is a man under 40 in good health and CMV-seronegative.

In its sample, this clone was seen a few times. At the DNA level, this CDR3 is encoded by other sequences in the same sample as well. The chain uses TRBV19 and TRBJ2-5; maybe TRBD1 (6 bases). The germline V gene has CDR1 LNHDA and CDR2 SQIVND (reference sequence). V shed 1 base and J shed 2 bases, with 11 bases lying between them. This CDR3 has 15 residues. This CDR3 reads CASSIGPGEQETQYF. The CDR3 DNA is TGTGCCAGTAGTATAGGACCAGGGGAACAAGAGACCCAGTACTTC.

The gene calls are TRBV10-3 and TRBJ1-2; 7 positions agree with TRBD1. Germline lookup yields CDR1 ENHRY and CDR2 SYGVKD. After removal of 2 bases from V and 8 bases from J, the junction contained 8 bases not matched to a gene. This CDR3 region has 14 residues. The CDR3 DNA sequence: TGTGCCATCAGTGAGATAAGAGGACAGGTGGGCTACACCTTC. Amino acid sequence: CAISEIRGQVGYTF.

As for this clone: At one boundary the junction diverges from the germline segment, which might be a read error. This chain links TRBV6-7 with TRBJ2-5; TRBD2 aligns across 11 bases. TRBV6-7 is an open reading frame whose function is uncertain. This CDR3 spans 15 amino acids. The CDR3 sequence is CDSSYPLAGGETQYF. CDR3 coding DNA: TGTGACAGCAGTTACCCCCTAGCGGGAGGAGAGACCCAGTACTTC.

The genes are TRBV5-1 and TRBJ2-5, with 8 nucleotides matching TRBD1. The J call may be in error: the DNA end matches TRBJ2-7 better. The CDR3 is made up of 15 amino acids. Germline loops: CDR1 SGHRS, CDR2 YFSETQ. The CDR3 loop reads CASSLQGAPSYEQYF. The DNA of the CDR3 is TGCGCCAGCAGCTTGCAGGGGGCTCCTTCCTACGAGCAGTACTTC.

The gene calls are TRBV5-4 and TRBJ1-3; 7 bases map to TRBD1. The germline V gene encodes CDR1 SGHNT and CDR2 YYREEE (reference sequence). V was clipped by 4 bases and J by 4 bases; unmatched bases: 8. The CDR3 runs to 15 residues. CDR3 in amino acids: CASSRPGGPGNTIYF. In nucleotides, the CDR3 is TGTGCCAGCAGCCGGCCAGGGGGGCCAGGAAACACCATATATTTT.

The V call is TRBV12-5, the J call TRBJ1-1; D gene unclear. Germline V gives CDR1 LGHNT, CDR2 FRNRAP. The CDR3 sequence is 13 residues long. V was trimmed by 3 bases and J by 0 bases, leaving 5 bases between them. CDR3 DNA sequence: TGTGCTAGTGGTTTATCTATGAACACTGAAGCTTTCTTT. Its translation is CASGLSMNTEAFF.

The chain joins TRBV27 to TRBJ2-5, with 9 positions matching TRBD2. The junction had 4 bases not matched to a gene; V was cut back by 0 bases and J by 5 bases. Germline CDR1 reads MNHEY; CDR2 reads SMNVEV (reference sequence). This CDR3 contains 15 residues. This chain's CDR3 is CASSLSGTSLETQYF. In DNA form, the CDR3 reads TGTGCCAGCAGTTTATCCGGGACTAGCCTGGAGACCCAGTACTTC.

This clone was counted once. The CDR3 DNA sequence: TGTGCCAGCAGTCCTGGGAGCTCCTACGAGCAGTACTTC. It codes for CASSPGSSYEQYF. The J gene is TRBJ2-7, the V gene TRBV28; possible D gene TRBD2, 5 bases. There are 13 residues in the CDR3. Germline lookup yields CDR1 MDHEN and CDR2 SYDVKM. Between the trimmed V and J ends, which lost 5 bases and 0 bases, there was a span of 8 bases. The full variable domain, rest sourced from reference TRBV28 and TRBJ2-7, is DVKVTQSSRYLVKRTGEKVFLECVQDMDHENMFWYRQDPGLGLRLIYFSYDVKMKEKGDIPEGYSVSREKKERFSLILESASTNQTSMYLCASSPGSSYEQYFGPGTRLTVT.

V usage is TRBV9 and J usage is TRBJ1-4; TRBD1 aligns across 7 bases. The V segment lost 4 bases and the J segment 12 bases; nucleotides outside the gene matches: 6. CDR3 length: 12 residues. Germline assignment: CDR1 SGDLS and CDR2 YYNGEE. CDR3 sequence: CASSSRDSQLFF. The CDR3 DNA is TGTGCCAGCAGCTCAAGGGACAGTCAACTGTTTTTT.

Of note for this clone: An end of the junction differs from the germline gene, which may be a read error. This chain joins TRBV2 and TRBJ1-2; D uncertain. Germline-derived CDR1 and CDR2 are SNHLY and FYNNEI. The CDR3 is made up of 13 amino acids. CDR3 DNA sequence: TGTGCCAGCAGTGTGGCGTCAGACTATGACTACACCTTC. Protein product: CASSVASDYDYTF.

The V gene is TRBV9, the J gene TRBJ2-7; D gene unclear. The CDR3 has 14 residues. The germline CDR1 and CDR2 sequences are SGDLS and YYNGEE. Between the trimmed V and J ends, which lost 3 bases and 2 bases, there was a span of 12 bases. The CDR3 DNA reads as TGTGCCAGCAGCGATCGCCTACCCCCCTACGAGCAGTACTTC. As protein: CASSDRLPPYEQYF. Drawing the rest from reference TRBV9 and TRBJ2-7, the complete variable domain is DSGVTQTPKHLITATGQRVTLRCSPRSGDLSVYWYQQSLDQGLQFLIQYYNGEERAKGNILERFSAQQFPDLHSELNLSSLELGDSALYFCASSDRLPPYEQYFGPGTRLTVT.

The J gene is TRBJ1-2, the V gene TRBV6-5; D remains unclear. V lost 0 bases, J lost 4 bases, and 12 bases lay in between. The CDR3 is made up of 15 amino acids. Looked up from germline, CDR1 is MNHEY and CDR2 is SVGAGI. CDR3 in amino acids: CASSYSREGGYGYTF. DNA of the CDR3: TGTGCCAGCAGTTACTCGAGAGAAGGCGGCTATGGCTACACCTTC.

The chain couples TRBV28 to TRBJ2-3, with TRBD2 identical over 9 bases. Germline values: CDR1 MDHEN, CDR2 SYDVKM. Germline trimming cut 6 bases from V and 2 bases from J; bases unmatched to any gene: 6. The CDR3 spans 15 residues. CDR3 coding DNA: TGTGCCAGCAGGGGGCTAGCGGGGTACACAGATACGCAGTATTTT. It is translated as CASRGLAGYTDTQYF.

This clone was found once. This chain joins TRBV7-6 and TRBJ1-5; TRBD1 is a possible D gene (5 bases). The V gene's germline CDR1 is SGHVS and CDR2 FNYEAQ. The CDR3 loop spans 15 amino acids. The V end lost 9 bases, the J end lost 4 bases, and 19 bases lay between the germline ends. CDR3 sequence: CASSKFTGKNQPQHF. As DNA, the CDR3 is TGTGCCAGTTCTAAGTTCACAGGCAAAAATCAGCCCCAGCATTTT.

The gene calls are TRBV28 and TRBJ2-7; 9 bases align to TRBD1. The CDR3 extends over 13 amino acids. CDR1 is MDHEN and CDR2 is SYDVKM in the germline V gene. Losses at the gene ends were 6 bases for V and 3 bases for J; bases not matched to a gene: 3. The CDR3 protein is CASRGQGHYEQYF. The CDR3 DNA is TGTGCCAGCAGGGGACAGGGCCACTACGAGCAGTACTTC.

The chain carries TRBV20-1 and TRBJ2-3; TRBD2 might be the D (5 bases). The V gene lost 8 bases and the J gene lost 3 bases, with 6 bases spanning the gap. This CDR3 comprises 10 residues. Germline V gene data show CDR1 as DFQATT and CDR2 as SNEGSKA (reference sequence). The CDR3: CSSGTDTQYF. The CDR3 coding sequence is TGCAGTTCGGGGACAGATACGCAGTATTTT.

The CDR3 spells CASRKPVRDISNQPQHF. Here the CDR3 DNA reads TGTGCCAGCAGGAAGCCGGTCCGGGACATTAGCAATCAGCCCCAGCATTTT. The rearrangement joins TRBV21-1 to TRBJ1-5; no DNA check was done on the table's D call, TRBD1. TRBV21-1 corresponds to a pseudogene. This CDR3 has 17 amino acids.

This clone was found a few times. This rearrangement joins TRBV5-1 to TRBJ2-7, with D perhaps matching TRBD2 (5 bases). The V gene lost 2 bases and the J gene lost 6 bases, with 9 bases spanning the gap. This CDR3 has 12 amino acids. Germline lookup yields CDR1 SGHRS and CDR2 YFSETQ. This CDR3 is CASSFEGTEQYF. CDR3 sequence (DNA): TGCGCCAGCAGCTTCGAGGGCACCGAGCAGTACTTC.

The rearrangement uses TRBV11-2 and TRBJ2-7; 7 positions match TRBD2. Germline values: CDR1 SGHAT, CDR2 FQNNGV. The CDR3 contains 16 residues. Trimming at V came to 1 base and at J to 2 bases, leaving 8 bases not matched to a gene. CDR3 bases: TGTGCCAGCAGCTTAGTGCGGGCTAGCGGACCCTACGAGCAGTACTTC. Translated, it gives CASSLVRASGPYEQYF.

This clone was seen once. The V gene is TRBV9, the J gene TRBJ2-1, with TRBD1 identical over 9 bases. In germline, CDR1 is SGDLS, CDR2 YYNGEE. CDR3 size: 15 residues. J was trimmed by 6 bases and V by 4 bases; bases with no gene match: 8. CDR3 protein: CASSPGTGSFNEQFF. The CDR3 coding sequence is TGTGCCAGCAGCCCCGGGACAGGGTCTTTCAATGAGCAGTTCTTC.

This clone was seen a single time. The chain combines TRBV7-2 with TRBJ1-2, with D maybe TRBD1 (6 bases). The germline V gene encodes CDR1 SGHTA and CDR2 FQGNSA. V was clipped by 1 base and J by 7 bases, with 13 bases between them. The CDR3 extends over 14 amino acids. The CDR3 sequence: CASSLVQGRSGYTF. The CDR3 region has the DNA TGTGCCAGCAGCTTAGTACAGGGAAGGAGTGGCTACACCTTC.

This chain uses TRBV14 with TRBJ2-1; 9 bases line up with TRBD2. J lost 5 bases, V lost 2 bases, and 4 bases had no gene match. The CDR3 length is 15 residues. Germline V gives CDR1 SGHDN, CDR2 FVKESK. CDR3 nucleotide sequence: TGTGCCAGCAGCCAACTAGCGGGACTCCACAATGAGCAGTTCTTC. Protein: CASSQLAGLHNEQFF.

This chain connects TRBV5-6 to TRBJ2-2, with 10 bases identical to TRBD1. The V segment lost 4 bases and the J segment 3 bases; nucleotides outside the gene matches: 6. The CDR3 loop spans 16 amino acids. Germline CDR1 and CDR2: SGHDT and YYEEEE. The CDR3 nucleotides are TGTGCCAGCAGCGACTATGGGACAGGGGACACCGGGGAGCTGTTTTTT. It specifies CASSDYGTGDTGELFF.